The present T cell receptor beta chain was sequenced within a study of cytomegalovirus exposure and HLA in healthy donors. Germline CDR1 SGHAT, CDR2 FQDESV (reference sequence). Trimming removed 4 bases from V and 7 bases from J; junction bases left unmatched: 15. This CDR3 spans 17 amino acids. This clone appeared once. This PCR relied on a set of 60 Vbeta primers and 13 Jbeta primers. Libraries were prepared by immunoSEQ multiplex PCR; TCRdb keeps only in-frame clonotypes and omits some of them. The sample consists of fewer than 250,000 clones, about four fifths of them appearing once. The chain couples TRBV11-1 to TRBJ2-2; 7 positions agree with TRBD1. The origin of this receptor is a man aged 40-49 years in good health and CMV-seropositive. The sample comprised PBMCs. The CDR3 reads CASSSVGLTGEIGELFF. The CDR3 coding sequence is TGTGCCAGCAGCTCAGTGGGTCTAACAGGGGAAATCGGGGAGCTGTTTTTT.